Listed below are T cell receptor beta chains from one sample, sequenced in a study of lymphopenia after photon versus proton radiotherapy. Only in-frame clones appear in the TCRdb table, and some are missing; sequencing was by immunoSEQ multiplex PCR. The sample consists of 55,000 to 70,000 clones, roughly 91% of them appearing once. The sequencing here drew on peripheral blood, taken from a patient treated with photon-based radiotherapy. Receptors were obtained from a woman between 70 and 85 years old with pancreatic cancer. The conserved cysteine and the conserved F or W are not part of the CDR3 here. Expanded clones get a size class; other rows say once, few or many, or leave the size out.

TRBV7-3	.	TRBJ2-3	ASSLTAASTDTQY
TRBV18	.	TRBJ1-4	ASSPRQGAEKLF
TRBV7-3	.	TRBJ2-2	ASSQDRDTGELF
TRBV9	once	TRBJ2-1	ASSVGTSGHNEQF
TRBV10-3	.	TRBJ2-3	AIEGASADTQY
TRBV6-1	.	TRBJ1-2	ASREATVDDYRYT
TRBV5-1	.	TRBJ2-5	ASSLVAGEETQY
TRBV7-2	once	TRBJ2-7	ASSQMTGEQY
TRBV7-9	.	TRBJ2-3	ASSPGREEGTDTQY
TRBV10-3	.	TRBJ2-5	AISSGGGETQY
TRBV6-5	.	TRBJ1-3	ASTITGDAGNTIY
TRBV7-2	.	TRBJ2-6	ASSQEGQAVGANVLT
TRBV29-1	.	TRBJ2-4	SVVLTEQNIQY
TRBV18	.	TRBJ2-6	ASSNGGAGANVLT
TRBV5-6	.	TRBJ2-1	ASSPWPYHNEQF
TRBV9	.	TRBJ2-5	ASSQGLSGETQY
TRBV27	.	TRBJ1-4	ASSLRKWDGEKLF
TRBV2	few	TRBJ1-5	ASQQGLGNQPQH
TRBV7-2	.	TRBJ2-7	ASSLLGTRSREQY
TRBV28	.	TRBJ1-5	ASSPPRGPQH
TRBV15	few	TRBJ1-1	ATSTYRQSMNTEAF
TRBV4-3	.	TRBJ2-3	ASSQDRGTDTQY
TRBV25-1	.	TRBJ2-2	ASSEAPPGELF
TRBV5-4	.	TRBJ2-4	ASSPGGLAKNIQY
TRBV11-1	.	.	ASSPTGLAGVEQY
TRBV30	.	TRBJ1-2	AWSVTGVAYGYT
TRBV7-3	.	TRBJ2-1	ASSLLAGANRNEQF
TRBV15	.	TRBJ1-2	ATSRDTGYGYT
TRBV27	.	TRBJ2-4	ASSSPGRNGNIQY
TRBV4-3	.	TRBJ2-7	ASSQATQGYEQY
TRBV4-1	.	TRBJ2-3	ASSQDGAGGGTDTQY
TRBV9	.	TRBJ2-1	ASSPPSTKQF
TRBV7-2	.	TRBJ1-5	ASSPTGFRNQPQH
TRBV5-1	once	TRBJ2-7	ASSLTIGGSGKEQY
TRBV7-9	.	TRBJ1-1	ASSLRGSSDAPRNTEAF
TRBV9	.	TRBJ2-7	ASSVDTSVAQEQY
TRBV19	.	TRBJ1-1	ASRNHGQGMGMNTEAF
TRBV28	.	TRBJ1-2	ASSPSGPYGYT
TRBV10-3	.	TRBJ2-1	AINSRGIPVQF
TRBV11-2	medium-sized	TRBJ2-1	ASTMRFNEQF
TRBV18	.	TRBJ2-2	ASSRTSGRGTGELF
TRBV7-2	.	TRBJ1-5	ASSLAPRDYGNQPQH
TRBV19	.	TRBJ2-3	ASSIGGGTDTQY
TRBV4-2	.	TRBJ2-2	ASSQEVSGELF
TRBV11-3	.	TRBJ2-3	ASSSSGDTQY